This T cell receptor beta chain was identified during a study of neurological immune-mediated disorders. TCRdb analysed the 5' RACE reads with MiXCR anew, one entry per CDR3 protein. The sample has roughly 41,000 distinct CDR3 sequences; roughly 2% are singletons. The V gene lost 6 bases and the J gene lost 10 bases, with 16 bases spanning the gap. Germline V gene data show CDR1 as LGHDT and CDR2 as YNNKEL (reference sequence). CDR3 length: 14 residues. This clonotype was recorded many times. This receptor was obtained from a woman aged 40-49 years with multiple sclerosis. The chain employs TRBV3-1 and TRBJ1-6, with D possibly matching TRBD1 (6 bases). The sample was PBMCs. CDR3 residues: CASSPTDSRSPLHF. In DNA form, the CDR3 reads TGTGCCAGCAGTCCAACGGACAGTAGGTCACCCCTCCACTTT.